This TCR beta chain is drawn from a study of Ad26.COV2.S vaccination and SARS-CoV-2 variants. V trimming: 4 bases; J trimming: 6 bases; junction bases outside the gene matches: 3. Germline V gene data show CDR1 as MGHRA and CDR2 as YSYEKL. The length of the CDR3 is 15 residues. Profiled with immunoSEQ multiplex PCR; TCRdb holds only in-frame clones, not every one. The table includes about 350,000 clones, roughly nine tenths detected once. As for treatment: roughly 20 received Ad26.COV2.S at low or high dose, single or two shots; several received placebo; per-sample allocation not given. All samples were drawn on day 63, counting from the first vaccine or placebo injection.

The sample consisted of peripheral blood, taken in a trial of Ad26.COV2.S vaccine versus placebo. This sequence joins TRBV4-1 and TRBJ2-1, with 13 bases aligning to TRBD2. The source is a person aged 18 to 59 who received the Ad26.COV2.S COVID-19 vaccine or a placebo. In nucleotides, the CDR3 is TGCGCCAGCAGCCTCGGGACTAGCGGGGTCAATGAGCAGTTCTTC. It encodes CASSLGTSGVNEQFF.